This T cell receptor (beta chain) derives from a study of identical twins. TCRdb redid the calling of the 5' RACE reads with MiXCR, one entry per CDR3 protein. This repertoire shows around 510,000 distinct CDR3 sequences, 14% found once; its top ten account for approximately 0.9%. The donors were all healthy and Caucasian. This CDR3 has 16 amino acids. The germline gives CDR1 SGHRS, CDR2 YFSETQ. With 0 bases removed from V and 2 bases from J, the gap between germline ends came to 15 bases. Study-level results: Modelling underestimated the level of out-of-frame TCR alpha sharing observed in monozygotic twins. Excess twin sharing in beta out-of-frame sequences was weaker. For cord blood, abundant beta clonotypes had fewer insertions, unlike memory repertoires, which showed none.

Worth noting for this clonotype: The antigen remains unidentified.

These same records also appear under a second study, on yellow fever vaccine responses in identical twins.

The clonotype comes from a woman aged 18-29 years in good health. Sequencing input: CD4+ T cells sorted from blood. The rearrangement uses TRBV5-1 and TRBJ2-7, with D maybe TRBD1 (5 bases). The CDR3 DNA reads TGCGCCAGCAGCTTGGGCCGAGACAGAGTTACCTACGAGCAGTACTTC. It translates to CASSLGRDRVTYEQYF.